Listed below are T cell receptor beta chains from one sample, sequenced in a study of cytomegalovirus exposure and HLA in healthy donors. The table came from immunoSEQ multiplex PCR; TCRdb's copy has only in-frame clones and leaves some out. The data hold a few hundred thousand clones, with 70% to 80% observed a single time. Sequenced sample: PBMCs. These TCRs come from a woman between 25 and 40 years old in good health and CMV-seronegative. The CDR3 runs from the conserved cysteine through the conserved F or W. The order of the fields is V gene, CDR3 length, D gene, J gene, clone size, CDR3 protein, CDR3 DNA. The D gene is left open where the match is weak. Not all rows give a size; the values are once, few, many and, for expanded clones, a class.

V: TRBV30; length: 13; D: TRBD2; J: TRBJ2-7; size: once; CDR3: CAWSGLAGHEQYF; DNA: TGTGCCTGGTCGGGACTAGCGGGGCACGAGCAGTACTTC
V: TRBV5-1; length: 14; D: .; J: TRBJ2-3; size: .; CDR3: CASSLTNPTDTQYF; DNA: TGCGCCAGCAGCTTGACTAACCCCACAGATACGCAGTATTTT
V: TRBV6-1; length: 14; D: .; J: TRBJ2-6; size: few; CDR3: CASRNQGRSSVLTF; DNA: TGTGCCAGCAGGAACCAGGGGCGCTCCTCCGTCCTGACTTTC
V: TRBV5-1; length: 15; D: TRBD2; J: TRBJ2-5; size: .; CDR3: CASSLIGAREETQYF; DNA: TGCGCCAGCAGCTTGATAGGGGCGCGGGAGGAGACCCAGTACTTC
V: TRBV6-6; length: 15; D: .; J: TRBJ2-1; size: once; CDR3: CASSYGLDSYNEQFF; DNA: TGTGCCAGCAGTTACGGACTGGACTCCTACAATGAGCAGTTCTTC
V: TRBV6-5; length: 14; D: .; J: TRBJ1-2; size: .; CDR3: CASSKGRTHYGYTF; DNA: TGTGCCAGCAGTAAGGGGCGCACCCACTATGGCTACACCTTC
V: TRBV4-3; length: 17; D: TRBD2; J: TRBJ2-7; size: .; CDR3: CASSQDGEGGYTYEQYF; DNA: TGCGCCAGCAGCCAAGATGGAGAGGGAGGGTACACCTACGAGCAGTACTTC
V: TRBV4-1; length: 15; D: .; J: TRBJ1-2; size: .; CDR3: CASSPPGGRGYGYTF; DNA: TGCGCCAGCAGCCCGCCCGGGGGGCGCGGTTATGGCTACACCTTC
V: TRBV5-4; length: 15; D: .; J: TRBJ1-6; size: .; CDR3: CASSLRLGHNSPLHF; DNA: TGTGCCAGCAGCTTGAGACTAGGGCATAATTCACCCCTCCACTTT
V: TRBV30; length: 13; D: .; J: TRBJ2-7; size: .; CDR3: CAWSVPGLYEQYF; DNA: TGTGCCTGGAGTGTACCAGGGCTCTACGAGCAGTACTTC
V: TRBV7-3; length: 13; D: .; J: TRBJ1-2; size: .; CDR3: CASSSSHGYGYTF; DNA: TGTGCCAGCAGCTCGAGTCATGGCTATGGCTACACCTTC
V: TRBV7-2; length: 14; D: .; J: TRBJ2-7; size: .; CDR3: CASSLPGDVHEQYF; DNA: TGTGCCAGCAGCTTACCGGGAGATGTCCACGAGCAGTACTTC
V: TRBV4-1; length: 15; D: TRBD2; J: TRBJ2-5; size: .; CDR3: CASSPNAGVEETQYF; DNA: TGCGCCAGCAGCCCAAACGCGGGGGTAGAAGAGACCCAGTACTTC
V: TRBV15; length: 15; D: TRBD1; J: TRBJ2-7; size: .; CDR3: CATSYNRDRAYEQYF; DNA: TGTGCCACCAGCTACAACCGGGACAGAGCCTACGAGCAGTACTTC
V: TRBV6-1; length: 15; D: .; J: TRBJ2-3; size: .; CDR3: CASSEGGGVTDTQYF; DNA: TGTGCCAGCAGTGAAGGAGGGGGGGTCACAGATACGCAGTATTTT
V: TRBV6-5; length: 14; D: TRBD2; J: TRBJ2-1; size: few; CDR3: CASSSRRTSDEQFF; DNA: TGTGCCAGCAGCTCGCGGAGGACTAGCGATGAGCAGTTCTTC
V: TRBV5-1; length: 15; D: TRBD1; J: TRBJ2-7; size: .; CDR3: CASSLGQGERYEQYF; DNA: TGCGCCAGCAGCTTGGGACAGGGGGAAAGGTACGAGCAGTACTTC
V: TRBV11-2; length: 16; D: TRBD1; J: TRBJ1-2; size: few; CDR3: CASSLAFIRDRNGYTF; DNA: TGTGCCAGCAGCTTAGCTTTTATTAGGGACAGAAATGGCTACACCTTC
V: TRBV13; length: 15; D: TRBD2; J: TRBJ2-3; size: .; CDR3: CASSSSGVDGDTQYF; DNA: TGTGCCAGCAGCTCTAGCGGGGTGGATGGAGATACGCAGTATTTT
V: TRBV19; length: 15; D: TRBD1; J: TRBJ2-2; size: .; CDR3: CASSITGVHSGELFF; DNA: TGTGCCAGTAGTATAACAGGGGTTCATTCCGGGGAGCTGTTTTTT
V: TRBV27; length: 14; D: TRBD1; J: TRBJ2-7; size: .; CDR3: CASSPRDRGYEQYF; DNA: TGTGCCAGCAGTCCCCGGGACAGGGGCTACGAGCAGTACTTC
V: TRBV14; length: 16; D: .; J: TRBJ2-6; size: .; CDR3: CASSEERAAGANVLTF; DNA: TGTGCCAGCAGCGAGGAGAGGGCAGCCGGGGCCAACGTCCTGACTTTC
V: TRBV5-6; length: 15; D: .; J: TRBJ2-7; size: few; CDR3: CASSPGPTNVYEQYF; DNA: TGTGCCAGCAGCCCCGGACCGACTAATGTTTACGAGCAGTACTTC
V: TRBV6-5; length: 13; D: .; J: TRBJ2-1; size: few; CDR3: CASSYPQGREQFF; DNA: TGTGCCAGCAGTTACCCACAGGGTCGTGAGCAGTTCTTC